This entry describes one T cell receptor beta chain. The antigen remains undetermined. Sequencing was performed with immunoSEQ multiplex PCR; in TCRdb, only in-frame clones are kept and a portion is missing. This sample has about 32,000 clones, with nearly 90% found just once. The source of the sample is a study of OX40 agonist ivuxolimab in advanced cancers. Study background: Every 2 weeks, patients got intravenous ivuxolimab at one of six dose levels (0.01-10 mg/kg). Study observations and caveats: Dose levels from 0.1 to 3.0 mg/kg saw CD4+ and CD8+ blood T cells expand clonally by week 6.

The CDR3 sequence is 15 residues long. The germline gives CDR1 MNHEY, CDR2 SMNVEV (reference sequence). Losses at the gene ends were 6 bases for V and 4 bases for J; bases not matched to a gene: 9. The V gene is TRBV27, the J gene TRBJ1-5, with 7 positions matching TRBD1. This material consisted of CD4+ or CD8+ T cells sorted from blood, taken in a trial of the OX40 agonist ivuxolimab. This TCR was sampled from an adult with an advanced solid tumor such as melanoma, head and neck, liver or kidney cancer. CDR3 DNA: TGTGCCAGCAGCTTTCGACAGGGTGGGAATCAGCCCCAGCATTTT. Translating it yields CASSFRQGGNQPQHF.